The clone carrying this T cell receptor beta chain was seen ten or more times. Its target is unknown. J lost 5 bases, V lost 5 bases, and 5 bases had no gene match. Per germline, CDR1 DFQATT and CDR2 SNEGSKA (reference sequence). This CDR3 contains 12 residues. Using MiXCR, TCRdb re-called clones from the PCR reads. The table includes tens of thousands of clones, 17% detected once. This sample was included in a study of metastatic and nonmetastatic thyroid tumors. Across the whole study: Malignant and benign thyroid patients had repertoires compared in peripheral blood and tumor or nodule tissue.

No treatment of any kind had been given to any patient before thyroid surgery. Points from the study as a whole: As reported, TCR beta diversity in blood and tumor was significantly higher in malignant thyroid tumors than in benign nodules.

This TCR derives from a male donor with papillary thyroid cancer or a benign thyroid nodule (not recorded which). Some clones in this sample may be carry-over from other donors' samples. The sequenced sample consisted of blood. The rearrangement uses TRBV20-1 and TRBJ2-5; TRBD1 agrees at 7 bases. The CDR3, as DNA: TGCAGTGCTTCAGGGGGAAGGGAGACCCAGTACTTC. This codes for CSASGGRETQYF.